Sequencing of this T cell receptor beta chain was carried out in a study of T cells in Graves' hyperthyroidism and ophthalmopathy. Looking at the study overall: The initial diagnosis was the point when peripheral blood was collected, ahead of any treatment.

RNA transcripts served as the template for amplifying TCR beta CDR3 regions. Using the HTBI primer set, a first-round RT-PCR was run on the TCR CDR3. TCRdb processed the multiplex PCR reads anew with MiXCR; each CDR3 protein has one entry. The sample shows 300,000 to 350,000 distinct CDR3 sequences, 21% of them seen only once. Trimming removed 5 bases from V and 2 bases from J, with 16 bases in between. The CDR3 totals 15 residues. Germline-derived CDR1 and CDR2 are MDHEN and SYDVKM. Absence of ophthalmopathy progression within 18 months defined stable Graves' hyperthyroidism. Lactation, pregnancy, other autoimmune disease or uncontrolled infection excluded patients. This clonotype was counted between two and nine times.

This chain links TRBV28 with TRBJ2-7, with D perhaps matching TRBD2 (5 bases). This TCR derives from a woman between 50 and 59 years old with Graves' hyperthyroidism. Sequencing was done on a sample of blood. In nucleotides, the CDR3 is TGTGCCAGCAGTCCCCCCGGACTTCGAACCTACGAGCAGTACTTC. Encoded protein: CASSPPGLRTYEQYF.